This TCR beta chain was profiled in a study of blood T cell repertoires in COVID-19. Method: immunoSEQ multiplex PCR; TCRdb's copy keeps in-frame clones and lacks some. Altogether under 300,000 clones are present, 70% to 90% being singletons, with the ten largest covering about 0.8%. Trimming stripped 4 bases from V and 8 bases from J, with 14 bases between. CDR1 is KGHSH, CDR2 LQKENI, per germline. CDR3 size: 13 residues. Sequencing was carried out using peripheral blood. This clonotype was sampled from a young woman with acute or convalescent COVID-19. This chain uses TRBV18 with TRBJ2-5; D gene unclear. The CDR3 DNA sequence: TGTGCCAGCTCACAGCGCGGCCTATCTACCCAGTACTTC. It is translated as CASSQRGLSTQYF.